Following are 18 T cell receptor beta chains from one sample sequenced in a study of CD8+CD57+ T cells in acquired aplastic anemia. The patients chosen for sequencing had shown expansion of CD8+CD57+ cells (detected by flow cytometry). Researchers used genomic DNA as the template to profile TCR beta VDJ and CDR3. TCRdb passed the reads through MiXCR, listing each CDR3 protein once. Of roughly 500,000 distinct CDR3 sequences in the sample, around a third are singletons; the top ten hold around 0.82%. Sequencing used sorted CD4+, CD8+, or CD8+CD57+ T cells (not recorded which) from PBMCs. The source of these receptors is a human donor with aplastic anemia.

The chain employs TRBV25-1 and TRBJ1-2; 8 nucleotides align to TRBD1. V lost 6 bases to trimming and J lost 4 bases; unmatched junction nucleotides: 4. Looked up from germline, CDR1 is MGHDK and CDR2 is SYGVNS. This CDR3 has 13 residues. The CDR3 region has the DNA TGTGCCAGCAGCAATACAGGGGGCTATGGCTACACCTTC. Residues: CASSNTGGYGYTF.

This clonotype has only a few counts. The DNA for the CDR3 is TGTGCCAGCAGTTCCTCCCGCAGGGGCCGAGATCAGCCCCAGCATTTT. It is translated as CASSSSRRGRDQPQHF. The chain uses TRBV6-2 or TRBV6-3 and TRBJ1-5; D may be TRBD1 (6 bases). V gave up 4 bases and J gave up 5 bases, with 18 bases separating them. Germline CDR1 reads MNHEY; CDR2 reads SVGEGT. The CDR3 is 16 amino acids.

This clonotype appeared many times. V and J are TRBV5-1 and TRBJ1-2; D remains unclear. Germline values: CDR1 SGHRS, CDR2 YFSETQ. The V and J ends lost 4 bases and 3 bases respectively, with 16 bases between them. This CDR3 contains 15 residues. The CDR3 DNA reads TGCGCCAGCAGCCCTGGAGGCAGGAAAGACTATGGCTACACCTTC. As protein: CASSPGGRKDYGYTF.

This clonotype came up a few times. This chain uses TRBV6-5 with TRBJ2-7; D is tentatively TRBD1 or TRBD2 (5 bases each). Trimming removed 0 bases at V and 7 bases at J, with 16 bases between. Germline V CDR1 and CDR2: MNHEY, SVGAGI. CDR3 length: 15 amino acids. CDR3 DNA: TGTGCCAGCAGTTACTCGGGAGTAGGGGCTACAGAGCAGTACTTC. Translating gives CASSYSGVGATEQYF.

Worth noting for this clonotype: A read error may produce the germline difference seen at one junction end. CDR3 in amino acids: CASSFMAGGFYF. The CDR3 DNA follows: TGTGCCAGCAGTTTTATGGCGGGGGGCTTTTATTTT. The chain recombines TRBV10-3 with TRBJ2-3; 8 nucleotides agree with TRBD2. The germline V gene encodes CDR1 ENHRY and CDR2 SYGVKD. The CDR3 totals 12 residues.

This clonotype has at least ten counts. This sequence joins TRBV9 and TRBJ2-3; the match to TRBD1 covers 7 bases. The V gene end was trimmed by 0 bases and the J gene end by 5 bases; junction bases not matched to a gene: 0. This CDR3 has 13 residues. From germline, CDR1 is SGDLS and CDR2 YYNGEE. The CDR3 DNA is TGTGCCAGCAGCGTAGACAGGGGAGATACGCAGTATTTT. It codes for CASSVDRGDTQYF. Full variable domain (outside the CDR3, taken from reference TRBV9 and TRBJ2-3): DSGVTQTPKHLITATGQRVTLRCSPRSGDLSVYWYQQSLDQGLQFLIQYYNGEERAKGNILERFSAQQFPDLHSELNLSSLELGDSALYFCASSVDRGDTQYFGPGTRLTVL.

The rearrangement joins TRBV2 to TRBJ1-1; the match to TRBD1 covers 7 bases. With 3 bases clipped from V and 2 bases from J, the junction kept 6 bases outside the gene matches. Germline V CDR1 and CDR2: SNHLY, FYNNEI. The CDR3 sequence is 15 residues long. CDR3 nucleotides: TGTGCCAGCAGTGAGGGGACAGCCCCTAACACTGAAGCTTTCTTT. Its translation is CASSEGTAPNTEAFF. The whole variable domain, filled in from reference TRBV2 and TRBJ1-1, reads EPEVTQTPSHQVTQMGQEVILRCVPISNHLYFYWYRQILGQKVEFLVSFYNNEISEKSEIFDDQFSVERPDGSNFTLKIRSTKLEDSAMYFCASSEGTAPNTEAFFGQGTRLTVV.

This CDR3 reads CAIRTGNGGYTF. CDR3 sequence (DNA): TGTGCCATCAGAACAGGGAATGGCGGCTACACCTTC. V is TRBV10-3 and J is TRBJ1-2, with a weak D call TRBD1 (6 bases). The CDR3 is 12 amino acids. Germline values: CDR1 ENHRY, CDR2 SYGVKD. Trimming removed 6 bases at V and 8 bases at J, with 13 bases between.

The chain links TRBV7-3 to TRBJ1-6; 9 bases fit TRBD1. The V gene's germline CDR1 is SGHTA and CDR2 FQGTGA. Trimming at V came to 5 bases and at J to 9 bases, leaving 5 bases not matched to a gene. This CDR3 region has 14 residues. In nucleotides, the CDR3 is TGTGCCAGCAGCCAGGACAGGGGCAGTTCACCCCTCCACTTT. It specifies CASSQDRGSSPLHF.

In this sample, this clonotype turned up many times. The V and J genes are TRBV2 and TRBJ1-3, with no clear D. The germline V gene has CDR1 SNHLY and CDR2 FYNNEI. CDR3 length: 14 amino acids. V was pared by 5 bases and J by 0 bases, with 8 bases between. As DNA, the CDR3 is TGTGCCAGCAGTCCTCAGGACTCTGGAAACACCATATATTTT. Its protein is CASSPQDSGNTIYF.

The chain employs TRBV6-5 and TRBJ2-7, with 9 nucleotides matching TRBD1. J gave up 5 bases and V 0 bases, and 2 bases lay outside the gene matches. This CDR3 contains 14 residues. The germline gives CDR1 MNHEY, CDR2 SVGAGI. CDR3 residues: CASSYSGTGNEQYF. The CDR3 region has the DNA TGTGCCAGCAGTTACTCCGGGACAGGGAACGAGCAGTACTTC.

The gene calls are TRBV7-9 and TRBJ1-6; maybe TRBD1 (6 bases). This CDR3 spans 15 amino acids. Germline assignment: CDR1 SEHNR and CDR2 FQNEAQ (reference sequence). V was clipped by 1 base and J by 3 bases, with 7 bases between them. Here the CDR3 DNA reads TGTGCCAGCAGCTTAGTACAGGGCTATAATTCACCCCTCCACTTT. Protein: CASSLVQGYNSPLHF.

The V gene is TRBV11-2, the J gene TRBJ2-7; D is possibly TRBD2 (5 bases). CDR1 and CDR2 (germline): SGHAT, FQNNGV. V lost 5 bases and J lost 6, with 11 bases in between. The CDR3 is 12 amino acids. The DNA for the CDR3 is TGTGCCAGCAGCCGCGGGCCCCGCGAGCAGTACTTC. It is translated as CASSRGPREQYF.

V usage is TRBV7-2 and J usage is TRBJ2-1; no clear D gene. The CDR3 is 14 amino acids. V lost 3 bases and J 8 bases, leaving 14 bases between the germline ends. Germline lookup yields CDR1 SGHTA and CDR2 FQGNSA. CDR3 residues: CASSFPGPVHEQFF. In DNA form, the CDR3 reads TGTGCCAGCAGCTTCCCCGGCCCGGTCCATGAGCAGTTCTTC.

In this sample, this clonotype turned up many times. This chain connects TRBV6-1 to TRBJ1-6; a weak D match, TRBD1 (6 bases). V was clipped by 6 bases and J by 8 bases, with 14 bases between them. Looked up from germline, CDR1 is MNHNS and CDR2 is SASEGT. The CDR3 has 14 amino acids. CDR3 DNA: TGTGCCAGCAGCGGGGGATACAGGGATTCACCCCTCCACTTT. Protein: CASSGGYRDSPLHF.

This clonotype was counted only a few times. V gene TRBV12-3 or TRBV12-4 combines with J gene TRBJ2-2; 8 bases line up with TRBD2. This CDR3 contains 16 residues. V lost 6 bases to trimming and J lost 0 bases; unmatched junction nucleotides: 6. The DNA for the CDR3 is TGTGCCAGCAGGTCTAGCGGGCTCGCGAACACCGGGGAGCTGTTTTTT. Amino acid sequence: CASRSSGLANTGELFF.

In its sample, this clonotype was seen a few times. A much bigger clone sits one base away, suggesting this may be a read error. This rearrangement joins TRBV29-1 to TRBJ2-1; 8 nucleotides align to TRBD1. V shed 4 bases, J shed 16 bases, and the junction held 12 bases outside the gene matches. The CDR3 sequence is 12 residues long. Germline CDR1 and CDR2: SQVTM and ANQGSEA. CDR3 nucleotides: TGCAGCGTTGGAGATCGCTACAGGGGGGAATTCTTC. It encodes CSVGDRYRGEFF.

This rearrangement joins TRBV2 to TRBJ2-7, with D perhaps given as TRBD1 or TRBD2 (5 bases each). The CDR3 is 14 amino acids. Germline V gives CDR1 SNHLY, CDR2 FYNNEI. V shed 4 bases and J shed 3 bases, with 13 bases lying between them. This CDR3 reads CASSVRDGFYEQYF. The DNA for the CDR3 is TGTGCCAGCAGTGTTCGGGACGGGTTCTACGAGCAGTACTTC.